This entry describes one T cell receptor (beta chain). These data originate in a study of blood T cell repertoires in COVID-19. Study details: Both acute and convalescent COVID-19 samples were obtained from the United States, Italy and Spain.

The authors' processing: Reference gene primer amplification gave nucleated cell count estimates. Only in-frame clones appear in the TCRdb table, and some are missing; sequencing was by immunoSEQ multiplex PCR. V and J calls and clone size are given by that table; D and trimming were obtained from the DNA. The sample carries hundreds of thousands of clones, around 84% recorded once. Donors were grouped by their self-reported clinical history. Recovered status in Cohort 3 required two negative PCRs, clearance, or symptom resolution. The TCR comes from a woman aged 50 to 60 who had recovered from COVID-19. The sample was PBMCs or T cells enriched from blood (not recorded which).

The CDR3 sequence is CASSPAEGQIYGYTF. DNA for the CDR3: TGTGCCAGCAGTCCCGCCGAGGGACAGATCTATGGCTACACCTTC. V is TRBV2 and J is TRBJ1-2; 7 bases agree with TRBD1. J lost 4 bases, V lost 5 bases, and 10 bases had no gene match. The CDR3 length is 15 residues. Germline lookup yields CDR1 SNHLY and CDR2 FYNNEI.